This TCR beta chain was captured in a study of CD8 T cells in Susac syndrome. After extraction with the RNeasy kit, roughly 0.5 to 1 ug of the RNA was reverse transcribed using random hexamers. One entry per CDR3 protein, called by TCRdb with MiXCR from the immunoSEQ multiplex PCR reads. Among approximately 130,000 distinct CDR3 sequences, around 90% were seen once, and the ten largest hold under 0.25%. Trimming shortened V by 2 bases and J by 0 bases, and 17 bases separated the two germline ends. The CDR3 has 19 amino acids. Germline lookup yields CDR1 MNHEY and CDR2 SVGAGI. Sequencing of TCR beta was carried out in blood CD8+ and CD4+ T cells. The CD8+ and CD4+ T cells were isolated magnetically using a negative isolation approach, whereas the TEMRA cells were enriched by FACS.

The sample comprised CD8+ T cells from PBMCs. The source is a human donor with multiple sclerosis. The genes are TRBV6-5 and TRBJ2-6; unclear D gene. CDR3 bases: TGTGCCAGCAGTTACCCGGGCCGATCTACTACCTCTGGGGCCAACGTCCTGACTTTC. It yields the protein CASSYPGRSTTSGANVLTF.